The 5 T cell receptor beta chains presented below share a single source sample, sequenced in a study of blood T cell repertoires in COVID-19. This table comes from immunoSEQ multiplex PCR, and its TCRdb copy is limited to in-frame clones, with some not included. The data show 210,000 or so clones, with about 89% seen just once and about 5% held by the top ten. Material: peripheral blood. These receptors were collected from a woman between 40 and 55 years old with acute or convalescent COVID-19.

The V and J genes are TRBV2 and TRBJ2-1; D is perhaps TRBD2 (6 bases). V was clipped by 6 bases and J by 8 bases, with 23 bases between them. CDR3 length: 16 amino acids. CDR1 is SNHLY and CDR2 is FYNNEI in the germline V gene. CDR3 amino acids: CASSPIISGRIYEQFF. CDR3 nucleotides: TGTGCCAGCAGCCCCATTATTAGCGGCAGGATCTATGAGCAGTTCTTC.

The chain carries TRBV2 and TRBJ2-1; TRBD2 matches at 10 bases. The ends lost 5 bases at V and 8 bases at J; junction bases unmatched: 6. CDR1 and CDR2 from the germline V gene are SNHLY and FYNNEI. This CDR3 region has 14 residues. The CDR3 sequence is CASSSGGASHEQFF. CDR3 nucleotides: TGTGCCAGCAGTAGCGGGGGGGCCAGTCATGAGCAGTTCTTC.

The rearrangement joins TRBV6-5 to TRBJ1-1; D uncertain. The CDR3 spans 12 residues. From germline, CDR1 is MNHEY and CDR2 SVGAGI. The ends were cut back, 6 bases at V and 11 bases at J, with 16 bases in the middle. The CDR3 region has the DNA TGTGCCAGCAGCCCGTCTAGCTCGAAGGCTTTCTTT. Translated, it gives CASSPSSSKAFF.

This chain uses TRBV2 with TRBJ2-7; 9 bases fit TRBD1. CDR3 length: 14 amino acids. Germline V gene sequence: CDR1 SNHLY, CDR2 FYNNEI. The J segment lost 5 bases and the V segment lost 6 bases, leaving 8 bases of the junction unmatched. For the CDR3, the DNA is TGTGCCAGCAGGGGGACAGGGAAAGGGAACGAGCAGTACGTC. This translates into CASRGTGKGNEQYV.

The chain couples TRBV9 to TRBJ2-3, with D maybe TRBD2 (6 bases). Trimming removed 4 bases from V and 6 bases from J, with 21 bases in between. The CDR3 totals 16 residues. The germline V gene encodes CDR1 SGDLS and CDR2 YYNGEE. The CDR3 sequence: CASSLWTLTGEDTQYF. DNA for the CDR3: TGTGCCAGCAGCCTTTGGACCCTAACGGGGGAGGATACGCAGTATTTT.